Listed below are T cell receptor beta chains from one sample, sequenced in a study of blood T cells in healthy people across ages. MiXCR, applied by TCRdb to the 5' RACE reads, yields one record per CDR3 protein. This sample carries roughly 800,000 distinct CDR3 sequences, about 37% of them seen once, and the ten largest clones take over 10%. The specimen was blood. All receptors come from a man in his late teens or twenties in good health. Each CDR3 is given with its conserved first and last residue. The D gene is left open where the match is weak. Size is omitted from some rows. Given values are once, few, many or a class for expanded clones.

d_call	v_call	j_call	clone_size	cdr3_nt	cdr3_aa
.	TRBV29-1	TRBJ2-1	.	TGCAGCGTTGGTGTGTGGAATGAGCAGTTCTTC	CSVGVWNEQFF
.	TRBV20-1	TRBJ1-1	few	TGCAGTGCTAGAGATTTGAGGGGGGAGGCTTTCTTT	CSARDLRGEAFF
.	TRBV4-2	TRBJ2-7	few	TGTGCCAGCAGCCAAGAATATTCAGTCTCTAACGAGCAGTACTTC	CASSQEYSVSNEQYF
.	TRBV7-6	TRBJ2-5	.	TGTGCCAGCTCGGGAATATCCTACGGGCAGTACTTC	CASSGISYGQYF
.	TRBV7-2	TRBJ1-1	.	TGTGCCAGCAGCTTAGATTCAGGGAGGAACACTGAAGCTTTCTTT	CASSLDSGRNTEAFF
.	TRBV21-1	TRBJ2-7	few	TGTGCCGGATCATCAGGGCCCCCCTACGAGCAGTACTTC	CAGSSGPPYEQYF
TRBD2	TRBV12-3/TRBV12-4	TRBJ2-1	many	TGTGCCAGCAGTTTAGCGTCGGGGGGGGCCGCCTACAATGAGCAGTTCTTC	CASSLASGGAAYNEQFF
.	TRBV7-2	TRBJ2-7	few	TGTGCCAGCAGCTTACTTCCGGGACGGACAACCTACGAGCAGTACTTC	CASSLLPGRTTYEQYF
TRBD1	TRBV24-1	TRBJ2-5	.	TGTGCCACCAGTAGGCAGGGGGCAACGGGCGAGACCCAGTACTTC	CATSRQGATGETQYF
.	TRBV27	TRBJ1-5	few	TGTGCCAGCAGCCTCAGGGTCGATAGCAATCAGCCCCAGCATTTT	CASSLRVDSNQPQHF
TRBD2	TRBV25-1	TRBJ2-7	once	TGTGCCAGCAGTGAATTAGGCGGGAGCGTTTACGAGCAGTACTTC	CASSELGGSVYEQYF
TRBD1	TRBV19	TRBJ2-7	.	TGTGCCAGTAGTGGGCGAGGGGGCGAAACCTACGAGCAGTACTTC	CASSGRGGETYEQYF
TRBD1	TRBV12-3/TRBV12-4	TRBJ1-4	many	TGTGCCAGCACCCAAGCAGGGGGCGCCGATGAAAAACTGTTTTTT	CASTQAGGADEKLFF
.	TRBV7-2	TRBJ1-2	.	TGTGCCAGCAGCCTCACGACAGGTCCCATACCTCCATATGGCGGCTACACCTTC	CASSLTTGPIPPYGGYTF
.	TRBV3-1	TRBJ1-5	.	TGTGCCAGCAGCCAAGACGGGGGGCGGCCCCAGCATTTT	CASSQDGGRPQHF
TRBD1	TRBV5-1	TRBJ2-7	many	TGCGCCAGCAGCTTTGACAGGGGTCTATCCGAGCAGTACTTC	CASSFDRGLSEQYF
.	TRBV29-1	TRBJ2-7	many	TGCAGCGTTCCCTCAGAGCCCCCTACCCACGAGCAGTACTTC	CSVPSEPPTHEQYF
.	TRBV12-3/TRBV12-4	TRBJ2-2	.	TGTGCCAGCAGTTTAATAGTGAACACCGGGGAGCTGTTTTTT	CASSLIVNTGELFF
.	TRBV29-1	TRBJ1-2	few	TGCAGCGTAGAAGGTCCCTTAATGGGCGGCTACACCTTC	CSVEGPLMGGYTF
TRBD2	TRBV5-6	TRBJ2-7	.	TGTGCCAGCAGCTCGAGACTAGCGGGGGCCTACGAGCAGTACTTC	CASSSRLAGAYEQYF
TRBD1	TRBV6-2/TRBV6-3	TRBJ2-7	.	TGTGCCAGCAGTTACTCAGGACAGGTAGCCGAGGGGGAGCAGTACTTC	CASSYSGQVAEGEQYF
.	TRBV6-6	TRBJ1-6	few	TGTGCCAGCACTCAGGGGCAGGGATTGAACTCACCCCTCCACTTT	CASTQGQGLNSPLHF
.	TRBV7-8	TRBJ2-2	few	TGTGCCAGCAGCTTAGTTGGGATTAGTAACACCGGGGAGCTGTTTTTT	CASSLVGISNTGELFF
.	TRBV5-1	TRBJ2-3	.	TGCGCCAGCAACCCGGACATGCACACAGATACGCAGTATTTT	CASNPDMHTDTQYF
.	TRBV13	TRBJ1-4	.	TGTGCCAACAGCCCGGGACGGCGTAATGAAAAACTGTTTTTT	CANSPGRRNEKLFF